These 2 T cell receptor beta chains were all obtained from the same sample, sequenced in a study of T cell responses to AZD1222 COVID-19 vaccine. Here immunoSEQ multiplex PCR was the method, and the copy in TCRdb shows in-frame clones only, minus some. The sample has 130,000 to 150,000 clones; about nine tenths are singletons. The source material was peripheral blood, sampled on day 0 of AZD1222 vaccination. These receptor sequences come from an adult in good health.

The chain has TRBV19 and TRBJ2-7; TRBD1 is a possible D gene (6 bases). V lost 3 bases, J lost 2 bases, and 14 bases lay in between. The length of the CDR3 is 15 residues. Germline V lookup: CDR1 LNHDA, CDR2 SQIVND (reference sequence). This CDR3 reads CASSIHRDTAYEQYF. The DNA of the CDR3 is TGTGCCAGTAGTATTCACAGGGACACAGCCTACGAGCAGTACTTC.

This chain links TRBV19 with TRBJ2-1; D might be TRBD1 or TRBD2, each matching 6 bases. The CDR3 length is 14 residues. The germline V gene has CDR1 LNHDA and CDR2 SQIVND (reference sequence). Trimming stripped 10 bases from V and 5 bases from J, with 18 bases between. The CDR3 region has the DNA TGTGCCACCCTGAGGGGGACTTCTGACAATGAGCAGTTCTTC. This translates into CATLRGTSDNEQFF.